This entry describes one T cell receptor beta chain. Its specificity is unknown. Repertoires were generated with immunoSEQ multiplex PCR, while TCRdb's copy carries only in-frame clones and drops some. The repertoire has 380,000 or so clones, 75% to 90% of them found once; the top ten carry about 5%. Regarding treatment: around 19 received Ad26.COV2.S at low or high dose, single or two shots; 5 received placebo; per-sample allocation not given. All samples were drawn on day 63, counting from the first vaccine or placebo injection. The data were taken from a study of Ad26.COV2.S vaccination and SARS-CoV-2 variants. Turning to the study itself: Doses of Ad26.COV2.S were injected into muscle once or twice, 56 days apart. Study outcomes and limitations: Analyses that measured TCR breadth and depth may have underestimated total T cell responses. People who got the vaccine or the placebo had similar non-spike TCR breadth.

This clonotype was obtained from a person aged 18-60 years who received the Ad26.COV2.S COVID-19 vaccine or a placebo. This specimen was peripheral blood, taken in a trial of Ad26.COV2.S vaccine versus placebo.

The CDR3 is CASSLNQYEQYF. The CDR3 DNA sequence: TGCGCCAGCAGCTTGAACCAATACGAGCAGTACTTC. V gene TRBV5-1 combines with J gene TRBJ2-7; D is unclear. Deletions cut 1 base from V and 4 bases from J, with 6 bases between. The V gene's germline CDR1 is SGHRS and CDR2 YFSETQ. This CDR3 has 12 amino acids.